The rows below give T cell receptor beta chains drawn from one sample of a study of CD8+CD57+ T cells in acquired aplastic anemia. TCRdb fed the reads into MiXCR, producing one record per CDR3 protein. The sample lists 150,000 or so distinct CDR3 sequences; around 48% were seen once. Sequencing was carried out using sorted CD4+, CD8+, or CD8+CD57+ T cells (not recorded which) from PBMCs. All receptors come from a human donor with aplastic anemia. The CDR3 runs from the conserved cysteine through the conserved F or W. Fields, in order: V gene, clone size, D gene, J gene, CDR3 DNA, CDR3 protein. D genes are given only for firm matches. The size entry is marked missing in some rows and otherwise reads once, few, many or a size class.

v_gene: TRBV6-1
abundance: .
d_gene: .
j_gene: TRBJ1-6
CDR3nt: TGTGCCAGCAGCGTCCCCAATGGACCCCTCCACTTT
CDR3aa: CASSVPNGPLHF

v_gene: TRBV18
abundance: .
d_gene: .
j_gene: TRBJ1-1
CDR3nt: TGTGCCAGCTCACCCTCGGGGCCAACGAACACTGAAGCTTTCTTT
CDR3aa: CASSPSGPTNTEAFF

v_gene: TRBV7-2
abundance: many
d_gene: .
j_gene: TRBJ2-1
CDR3nt: TGTGCCAGCAGCTTATCCAGGGGTCATGAGCAGTTCTTC
CDR3aa: CASSLSRGHEQFF

v_gene: TRBV7-2
abundance: many
d_gene: TRBD1
j_gene: TRBJ1-2
CDR3nt: TGTGCCAGCAGCTTAACAGAGGGGGCTCGAGGCTACACCTTC
CDR3aa: CASSLTEGARGYTF

v_gene: TRBV7-2
abundance: many
d_gene: .
j_gene: TRBJ2-2
CDR3nt: TGTGCCAGCAGTTCCCAGTCGAACACCGGGGAGCTGTTTTTT
CDR3aa: CASSSQSNTGELFF

v_gene: TRBV7-3
abundance: .
d_gene: .
j_gene: TRBJ2-5
CDR3nt: TGTGCCAGCAGCTTTAATAGACAAGAGACCCAGTACTTC
CDR3aa: CASSFNRQETQYF

v_gene: TRBV7-8
abundance: .
d_gene: .
j_gene: TRBJ2-7
CDR3nt: TGTGCCAGTCACCAAGGGGGGTGGGGCTACGAGCAGTACTTC
CDR3aa: CASHQGGWGYEQYF

v_gene: TRBV2
abundance: many
d_gene: TRBD2
j_gene: TRBJ2-3
CDR3nt: TGTGCCAGCAGTGAAGCGCGAAGCGGGGCTTACAAAGATACGCAGTATTTT
CDR3aa: CASSEARSGAYKDTQYF

v_gene: TRBV15
abundance: .
d_gene: .
j_gene: TRBJ2-7
CDR3nt: TGTGCCACCAGCAGAGATGTAGGGGGCTACGAGCAGTACTTC
CDR3aa: CATSRDVGGYEQYF

v_gene: TRBV7-2
abundance: .
d_gene: TRBD1
j_gene: TRBJ1-5
CDR3nt: TGTGCCAGCAGCCCACCCGGGACAGACTATCAGCCCCAGCATTTT
CDR3aa: CASSPPGTDYQPQHF

v_gene: TRBV5-1
abundance: many
d_gene: .
j_gene: TRBJ2-3
CDR3nt: TGCGCCAGCAGCACCACAGGGACAGATACGCAGTATTTT
CDR3aa: CASSTTGTDTQYF

v_gene: TRBV6-1
abundance: many
d_gene: TRBD1
j_gene: TRBJ2-5
CDR3nt: TGTGCCAGCAGCCCAGACAGGGGGAGAGGGGAGACCCAGTACTTC
CDR3aa: CASSPDRGRGETQYF

v_gene: TRBV29-1
abundance: .
d_gene: TRBD1
j_gene: TRBJ2-1
CDR3nt: TGCAGCGTTGCAGGGACAGGGTCCAATGAGCAGTTCTTC
CDR3aa: CSVAGTGSNEQFF

v_gene: TRBV4-1
abundance: .
d_gene: TRBD1
j_gene: TRBJ1-2
CDR3nt: TGCGCCAGCAGCTTGGGGGACAGCTGGGACTATGGCTACACCTTC
CDR3aa: CASSLGDSWDYGYTF

v_gene: TRBV25-1
abundance: .
d_gene: .
j_gene: TRBJ1-4
CDR3nt: TGTGCCAGCAGTGGTCGGGGGGAAGGGTATAAGGAAAAACTGTTTTTT
CDR3aa: CASSGRGEGYKEKLFF

v_gene: TRBV30
abundance: many
d_gene: .
j_gene: TRBJ1-6
CDR3nt: TGTGCCTGGAGTGTTTGGGAGAGCAGAGATTCACCCCTCCACTTT
CDR3aa: CAWSVWESRDSPLHF

v_gene: TRBV7-7
abundance: many
d_gene: TRBD2
j_gene: TRBJ2-5
CDR3nt: TGTGCCAGCAGCTTAGTGGCTAGCGGACAAGAGACCCAGTACTTC
CDR3aa: CASSLVASGQETQYF

v_gene: TRBV5-1
abundance: many
d_gene: .
j_gene: TRBJ2-3
CDR3nt: TGCGCCAGCAGCCCTACTAAGTTGGCGGTCGATACGCAGTATTTT
CDR3aa: CASSPTKLAVDTQYF

v_gene: TRBV24-1
abundance: many
d_gene: TRBD2
j_gene: TRBJ2-7
CDR3nt: TGTGCCACCAGTGATCCCCGGGGGGGAGAGCAGTACTTC
CDR3aa: CATSDPRGGEQYF

v_gene: TRBV15
abundance: .
d_gene: .
j_gene: TRBJ1-1
CDR3nt: TGTGCCACCAGCAGAGATCGTCATGAAGCTTTCTTT
CDR3aa: CATSRDRHEAFF

v_gene: TRBV6-1
abundance: many
d_gene: .
j_gene: TRBJ2-3
CDR3nt: TGTGCCAGCAGTGAAGACAGGTTGACGGCAGATACGCAGTATTTT
CDR3aa: CASSEDRLTADTQYF

v_gene: TRBV29-1
abundance: many
d_gene: TRBD2
j_gene: TRBJ2-2
CDR3nt: TGCAGCGTTCAGAGCGGGGAGCGAAACACCGGGGAGCTGTTTTTT
CDR3aa: CSVQSGERNTGELFF

v_gene: TRBV10-3
abundance: .
d_gene: .
j_gene: TRBJ1-3
CDR3nt: TGTGCCATCTCGACGGCGAACGGAAACACCATATATTTT
CDR3aa: CAISTANGNTIYF

v_gene: TRBV4-2
abundance: .
d_gene: .
j_gene: TRBJ2-7
CDR3nt: TGTGCCAGCAGCCAAACTGGTTGGGACGAGCAGTACTTC
CDR3aa: CASSQTGWDEQYF

v_gene: TRBV20-1
abundance: .
d_gene: .
j_gene: TRBJ1-3
CDR3nt: TGCAGTGCAGTAAGGGACACCCCTGGAAACACCATATATTTT
CDR3aa: CSAVRDTPGNTIYF

v_gene: TRBV5-1
abundance: few
d_gene: TRBD1
j_gene: TRBJ2-1
CDR3nt: TGCGCCAGCAGCTTCGGACAGGGGGTTGGCAATGAGCAGTTCTTC
CDR3aa: CASSFGQGVGNEQFF

v_gene: TRBV5-1
abundance: many
d_gene: .
j_gene: TRBJ1-1
CDR3nt: TGCGCCAGCAGCTTGGATGGACACCCGAACACTGAAGCTTTCTTT
CDR3aa: CASSLDGHPNTEAFF

v_gene: TRBV19
abundance: .
d_gene: .
j_gene: TRBJ1-3
CDR3nt: TGTGCCAGTAACACGGGCGCAGGAGTAAACACCATATATTTT
CDR3aa: CASNTGAGVNTIYF

v_gene: TRBV7-2
abundance: many
d_gene: TRBD2
j_gene: TRBJ2-3
CDR3nt: TGTGCCAGCAGCTTAGACGGCCTAGCGGGAGTAGAGCAGTATTTT
CDR3aa: CASSLDGLAGVEQYF

v_gene: TRBV20-1
abundance: .
d_gene: .
j_gene: TRBJ2-2
CDR3nt: TGCAGTGCTAGGCACGGGAAAGGCACCGGGGAGCTGTTTTTT
CDR3aa: CSARHGKGTGELFF

v_gene: TRBV5-8
abundance: many
d_gene: TRBD1
j_gene: TRBJ2-1
CDR3nt: TGTGCCAGCAGCTTGGACGGGACAGGGATCAATGAGCAGTTCTTC
CDR3aa: CASSLDGTGINEQFF

v_gene: TRBV2
abundance: .
d_gene: TRBD1
j_gene: TRBJ1-5
CDR3nt: TGTGCCAGCAGTCATCGACAGGGGTTAAGCAATCAGCCCCAGCATTTT
CDR3aa: CASSHRQGLSNQPQHF

v_gene: TRBV19
abundance: many
d_gene: .
j_gene: TRBJ1-2
CDR3nt: TGTGCCAGTAGGCTCCCATCAGGGGATTCGGCCGGCTACACCTTC
CDR3aa: CASRLPSGDSAGYTF

v_gene: TRBV6-1
abundance: .
d_gene: .
j_gene: TRBJ2-2
CDR3nt: TGTGCCAGCAGTGAACCAGCTAGGAACGGGGAGCTGTTTTTT
CDR3aa: CASSEPARNGELFF

v_gene: TRBV6-5
abundance: many
d_gene: .
j_gene: TRBJ2-5
CDR3nt: TGTGCCAGCAGTTACGGTTTGGGGGAGACCCAGTACTTC
CDR3aa: CASSYGLGETQYF

v_gene: TRBV19
abundance: many
d_gene: .
j_gene: TRBJ2-7
CDR3nt: TGTGCCAGTAGGGTGGTGGGGGCGGGGACCTACGAGCAGTACTTC
CDR3aa: CASRVVGAGTYEQYF

v_gene: TRBV11-2
abundance: .
d_gene: .
j_gene: TRBJ2-7
CDR3nt: TGTGCCAGCAGCAAATCCTTCGGGTCCTTATCCTACGAGCAGTACTTC
CDR3aa: CASSKSFGSLSYEQYF

v_gene: TRBV7-2
abundance: many
d_gene: TRBD1
j_gene: TRBJ1-1
CDR3nt: TGTGGGGCCGACAGGGGGATGAACACTGAAGCTTTCTTT
CDR3aa: CGADRGMNTEAFF

v_gene: TRBV19
abundance: .
d_gene: .
j_gene: TRBJ2-3
CDR3nt: TGTGCCAGTAGTATGGGACGACAGGGCACAGATACGCAGTATTTT
CDR3aa: CASSMGRQGTDTQYF

v_gene: TRBV18
abundance: many
d_gene: TRBD1
j_gene: TRBJ2-7
CDR3nt: TGTGCCAGCTCACCACGTACAGGGGAGTATCACGAGCAGTACTTC
CDR3aa: CASSPRTGEYHEQYF

v_gene: TRBV14
abundance: many
d_gene: TRBD2
j_gene: TRBJ2-1
CDR3nt: TGTGCCAGCAGCCAAGGAAAGCTAGCGGGAGTCAGCAATGAGCAGTTCTTC
CDR3aa: CASSQGKLAGVSNEQFF

v_gene: TRBV20-1
abundance: many
d_gene: TRBD2
j_gene: TRBJ2-5
CDR3nt: TGCAGTGCCCCCCTACTAGCGGGAATCCAAGAGACCCAGTACTTC
CDR3aa: CSAPLLAGIQETQYF

v_gene: TRBV12-3/TRBV12-4
abundance: many
d_gene: .
j_gene: TRBJ1-5
CDR3nt: TGTGCCAGCAGTGCACTGGAGAATCAGCCCCAGCATTTT
CDR3aa: CASSALENQPQHF

v_gene: TRBV9
abundance: many
d_gene: .
j_gene: TRBJ1-1
CDR3nt: TGTGCCAGCAGCGACATCTCTCAGTTTCTGAACACTGAAGCTTTCTTT
CDR3aa: CASSDISQFLNTEAFF

v_gene: TRBV2
abundance: medium-sized
d_gene: TRBD1
j_gene: TRBJ1-1
CDR3nt: TGTGCCAGCGTGGGGACAGCATCCACTGAAGCTTTCTTT
CDR3aa: CASVGTASTEAFF

v_gene: TRBV11-2
abundance: .
d_gene: .
j_gene: TRBJ2-5
CDR3nt: TGTGCCAGCAGCTCTAGGGGAGGGGGGGAGACCCAGTACTTC
CDR3aa: CASSSRGGGETQYF

v_gene: TRBV20-1
abundance: .
d_gene: TRBD1
j_gene: TRBJ1-5
CDR3nt: TGCAGTGCTAGAGTTTCACAGGGGGCGAATCAGCCCCAGCATTTT
CDR3aa: CSARVSQGANQPQHF

v_gene: TRBV7-9
abundance: .
d_gene: .
j_gene: TRBJ2-7
CDR3nt: TGTGCCTGGAGTGTACTCGCAGGGCCGGGCGATCAGTACTTC
CDR3aa: CAWSVLAGPGDQYF

v_gene: TRBV20-1
abundance: many
d_gene: TRBD1
j_gene: TRBJ2-5
CDR3nt: TGCAGTGCTGTGACAGGGAAAAACCCCCTGGAGACCCAGTACTTC
CDR3aa: CSAVTGKNPLETQYF

v_gene: TRBV7-9
abundance: .
d_gene: TRBD2
j_gene: TRBJ2-7
CDR3nt: TGTGCCAGCACCTCCGGGACTAGCTCAAGCGAGCAGTACTTC
CDR3aa: CASTSGTSSSEQYF